This T cell receptor (beta chain) was captured by sequencing in a study of response to subunit inactivated influenza vaccine. General study results and limits: Authors proposed each seasonal influenza vaccination draws in few new T cells.

TCRdb re-derived calls from the RT-PCR reads in MiXCR, one entry per CDR3 protein. The data contain about 700,000 distinct CDR3 sequences, around 13% of them singletons. Note on this clonotype: Its antigen is not known.

The CDR3 covers 15 residues. The germline gives CDR1 MDHEN, CDR2 SYDVKM. Losses at the gene ends were 11 bases for V and 5 bases for J; bases not matched to a gene: 17. The chain carries TRBV28 and TRBJ2-5, with 7 positions matching TRBD2. The clonotype comes from a man aged 50-59 years who received an inactivated influenza vaccine. Sequenced here: PBMCs from blood, sampled roughly 2 weeks before vaccination. Here the CDR3 reads CAASGGGSRAETQYF. The CDR3 nucleotides are TGTGCCGCCTCCGGTGGCGGGAGCCGAGCGGAGACCCAGTACTTC.